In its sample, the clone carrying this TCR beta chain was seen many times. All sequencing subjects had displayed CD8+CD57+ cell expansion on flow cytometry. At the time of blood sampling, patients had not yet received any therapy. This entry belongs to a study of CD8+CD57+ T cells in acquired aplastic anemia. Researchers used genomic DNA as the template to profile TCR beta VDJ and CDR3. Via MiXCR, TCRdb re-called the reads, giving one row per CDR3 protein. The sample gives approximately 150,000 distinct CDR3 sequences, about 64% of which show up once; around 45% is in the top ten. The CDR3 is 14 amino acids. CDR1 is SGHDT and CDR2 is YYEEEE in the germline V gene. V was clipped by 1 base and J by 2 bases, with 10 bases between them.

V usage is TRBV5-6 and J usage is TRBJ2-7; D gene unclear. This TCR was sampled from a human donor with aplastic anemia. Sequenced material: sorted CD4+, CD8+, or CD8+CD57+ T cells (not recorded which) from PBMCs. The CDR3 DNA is TGTGCCAGCAGCTTGTACGAGGCCACCTACGAGCAGTACTTC. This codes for CASSLYEATYEQYF.